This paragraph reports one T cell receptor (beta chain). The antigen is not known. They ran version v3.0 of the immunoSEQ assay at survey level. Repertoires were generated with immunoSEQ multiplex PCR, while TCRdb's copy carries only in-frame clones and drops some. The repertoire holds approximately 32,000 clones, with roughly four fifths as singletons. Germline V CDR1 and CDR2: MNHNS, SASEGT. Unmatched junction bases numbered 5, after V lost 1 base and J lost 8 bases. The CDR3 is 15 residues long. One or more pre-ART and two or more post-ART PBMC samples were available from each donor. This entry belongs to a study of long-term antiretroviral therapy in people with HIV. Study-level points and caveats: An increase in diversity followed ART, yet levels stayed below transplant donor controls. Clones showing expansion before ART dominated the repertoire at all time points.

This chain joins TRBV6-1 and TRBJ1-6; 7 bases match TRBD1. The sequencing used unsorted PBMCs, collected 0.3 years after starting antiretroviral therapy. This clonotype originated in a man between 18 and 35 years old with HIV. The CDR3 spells CASSEVPGQYSPLHF. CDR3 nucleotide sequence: TGTGCCAGCAGTGAAGTGCCGGGACAGTATTCACCCCTCCACTTT.